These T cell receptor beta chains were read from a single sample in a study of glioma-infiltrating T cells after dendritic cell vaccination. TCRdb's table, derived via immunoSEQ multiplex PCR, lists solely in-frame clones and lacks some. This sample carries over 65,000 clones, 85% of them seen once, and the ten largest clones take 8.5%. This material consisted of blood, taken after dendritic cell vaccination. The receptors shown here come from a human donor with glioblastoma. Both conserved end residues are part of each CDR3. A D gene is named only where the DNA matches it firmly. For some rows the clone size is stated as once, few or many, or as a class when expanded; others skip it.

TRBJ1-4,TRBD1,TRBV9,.,CASSESGTGFREKLFF,TGTGCCAGCAGCGAATCCGGGACAGGGTTTCGGGAAAAACTGTTTTTT
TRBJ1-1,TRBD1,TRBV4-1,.,CASSPGQGRNTEAFF,TGCGCCAGCAGTCCGGGACAGGGCCGAAACACTGAAGCTTTCTTT
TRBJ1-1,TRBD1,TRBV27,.,CASSPGTGFTEAFF,TGTGCCAGCAGTCCCGGGACAGGGTTCACTGAAGCTTTCTTT
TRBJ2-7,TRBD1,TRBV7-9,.,CASSSTWDRGQYEQYF,TGTGCCAGCAGCTCCACATGGGACAGGGGGCAATACGAGCAGTACTTC
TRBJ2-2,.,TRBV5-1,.,CASSFQGPTTGELFF,TGCGCCAGCAGCTTTCAGGGCCCGACCACCGGGGAGCTGTTTTTT
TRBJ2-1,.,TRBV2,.,CASNLRDEQFF,TGTGCCAGCAACTTACGTGATGAGCAGTTCTTC
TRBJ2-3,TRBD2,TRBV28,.,CASSFGLADSTDTQYF,TGTGCCAGCAGTTTCGGACTAGCGGACAGCACAGATACGCAGTATTTT
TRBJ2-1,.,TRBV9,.,CASSASSPHYNEQFF,TGTGCCAGCAGCGCTTCTAGCCCCCACTACAATGAGCAGTTCTTC
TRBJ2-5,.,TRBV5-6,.,CASSLRQGLSETQYF,TGTGCCAGCAGCTTGAGGCAGGGTCTATCAGAGACCCAGTACTTC
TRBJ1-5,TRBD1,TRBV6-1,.,CASSEEGIQGAGNQPQHF,TGTGCCAGCAGTGAAGAGGGGATACAGGGGGCCGGCAATCAGCCCCAGCATTTT
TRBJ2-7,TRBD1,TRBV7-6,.,CASSGGQGALLSYEQYF,TGTGCCAGCAGCGGGGGGCAGGGGGCACTCCTCTCCTACGAGCAGTACTTC
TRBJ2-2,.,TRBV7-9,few,CASSLGSGAGELFF,TGTGCCAGCAGCTTAGGGTCAGGCGCCGGGGAGCTGTTTTTT
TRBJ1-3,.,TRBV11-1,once,CASSYDRPYTSGNTIYF,TGTGCCAGCAGCTACGACAGGCCTTATACCTCTGGAAACACCATATATTTT
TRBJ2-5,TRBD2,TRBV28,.,CASSQRGESFQETQYF,TGTGCCAGCAGTCAGCGGGGGGAGTCATTCCAAGAGACCCAGTACTTC
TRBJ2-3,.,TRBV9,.,CASSVAQTDTQYF,TGTGCCAGCAGCGTAGCACAGACAGATACGCAGTATTTT
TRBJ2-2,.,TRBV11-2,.,CASSLDRGRRLFF,TGTGCCAGCAGCTTAGACAGGGGGAGGAGGCTGTTTTTT
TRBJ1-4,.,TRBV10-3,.,CAIKGAGGEKLFF,TGTGCCATCAAGGGCGCGGGGGGGGAAAAACTGTTTTTT
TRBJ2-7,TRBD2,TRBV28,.,CASSTSGTSGAEGQYF,TGTGCCAGCAGCACTTCCGGGACTAGTGGGGCCGAGGGGCAGTACTTC
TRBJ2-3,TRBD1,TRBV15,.,CATSNRDRGFDTQYF,TGTGCCACCAGCAACCGGGACAGGGGTTTTGATACGCAGTATTTT
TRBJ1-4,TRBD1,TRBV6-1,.,CASSEAGTGREKLFF,TGTGCCAGCAGTGAAGCTGGGACAGGGCGCGAAAAACTGTTTTTT
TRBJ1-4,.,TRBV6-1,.,CAGGTQGTSEKLFF,TGTGCCGGAGGGACGCAGGGTACATCGGAAAAACTGTTTTTT
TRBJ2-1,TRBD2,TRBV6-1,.,CASSAGLAGDNEQFF,TGTGCCAGCAGTGCCGGACTAGCGGGAGACAATGAGCAGTTCTTC
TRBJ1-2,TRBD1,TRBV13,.,CASSDRTGVANYGYTF,TGTGCCAGCAGCGACCGGACAGGGGTAGCTAACTATGGCTACACCTTC
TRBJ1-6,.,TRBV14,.,CASSPNRVYNSPLHF,TGTGCCAGCAGCCCTAACAGAGTCTATAATTCACCCCTCCACTTT
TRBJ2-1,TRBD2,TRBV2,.,CASSYREVNEQFF,TGTGCCAGCAGTTACCGGGAGGTCAATGAGCAGTTCTTC
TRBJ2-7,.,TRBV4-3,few,CASSQGGQGYEQYF,TGCGCCAGCAGCCAAGGAGGCCAGGGCTACGAGCAGTACTTC
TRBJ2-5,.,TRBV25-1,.,CASSDHLAQYF,TGTGCCAGCAGTGATCATCTAGCCCAGTACTTC
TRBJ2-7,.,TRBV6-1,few,CASSGTGVGEQYF,TGTGCCAGCAGTGGGACGGGGGTCGGGGAGCAGTACTTC
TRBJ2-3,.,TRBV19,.,CASKGGGSTDTQYF,TGTGCCAGTAAAGGGGGGGGGAGCACAGATACGCAGTATTTT
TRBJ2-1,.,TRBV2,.,CASKYGGEQFF,TGTGCCAGCAAGTACGGGGGTGAGCAGTTCTTC
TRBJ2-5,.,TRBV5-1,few,CASSNPRGQETQYF,TGCGCCAGCAGTAATCCCAGGGGTCAAGAGACCCAGTACTTC
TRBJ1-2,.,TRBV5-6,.,CASSLVGVPYGYTF,TGTGCCAGCAGCTTGGTAGGGGTCCCTTATGGCTACACCTTC
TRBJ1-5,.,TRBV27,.,CASSLVQGYQPQHF,TGTGCCAGCAGTTTAGTACAGGGATATCAGCCCCAGCATTTT
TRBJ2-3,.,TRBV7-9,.,CASSAQGTDTQYF,TGTGCCAGCAGCGCCCAGGGGACAGATACGCAGTATTTT
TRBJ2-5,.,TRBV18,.,CASSPNPRAGETQYF,TGTGCCAGCTCCCCTAATCCTCGGGCGGGAGAGACCCAGTACTTC
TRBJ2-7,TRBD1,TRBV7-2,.,CASSRRDGQGAYEQYF,TGTGCCAGCAGCCGCCGGGACGGACAGGGGGCGTACGAGCAGTACTTC
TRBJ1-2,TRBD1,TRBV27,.,CASSLYSPTGGYGYTF,TGTGCCAGCAGTTTATATTCTCCGACAGGGGGCTATGGCTACACCTTC
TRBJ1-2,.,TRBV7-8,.,CASSLGPSEGYTF,TGTGCCAGCAGCTTAGGACCCTCGGAGGGCTACACCTTC
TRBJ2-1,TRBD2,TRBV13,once,CASRGLAGGPVGQFF,TGTGCCAGCAGAGGACTAGCGGGAGGCCCGGTTGGGCAGTTCTTC
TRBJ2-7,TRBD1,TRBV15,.,CATSREGPGQGSFEQYF,TGTGCCACCAGCAGAGAGGGGCCCGGACAGGGATCGTTCGAGCAGTACTTC
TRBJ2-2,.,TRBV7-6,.,CASSLEQENTGELFF,TGTGCCAGCAGCTTAGAACAGGAAAACACCGGGGAGCTGTTTTTT
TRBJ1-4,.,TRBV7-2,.,CASSLRGGANEKLFF,TGTGCCAGCAGCTTACGGGGAGGAGCAAATGAAAAACTGTTTTTT